Shown below are 20 T cell receptor beta chains from a single sample sequenced in a study of blood T cell repertoires in COVID-19. The data were produced by immunoSEQ multiplex PCR, yet TCRdb's version contains in-frame clones alone and is incomplete. The sample carries 95,000 to 100,000 clones, 79% recorded once. The sequencing input was peripheral blood. The source of these receptors is a woman of 80 years or more with active or convalescent COVID-19.

The chain uses TRBV6-2 or TRBV6-3 and TRBJ1-2; D is uncertain. In germline, CDR1 is MNHEY, CDR2 SVGEGT. The CDR3 has 13 amino acids. V dropped 1 base and J dropped 4 bases, with 7 bases sitting between them. CDR3 loop: CASSYFSSYGYTF. The CDR3 coding sequence is TGTGCCAGCAGTTACTTCTCGAGCTATGGCTACACCTTC.

The genes are TRBV13 and TRBJ1-3; no clear D. V was clipped by 1 base and J by 7 bases, with 14 bases between them. Germline V CDR1 and CDR2: PRHDT, FYEKMQ (reference sequence). This CDR3 is 15 amino acids long. CDR3: CASSLVEGGWNTIYF. In DNA form, the CDR3 reads TGTGCCAGCAGCTTAGTGGAGGGTGGTTGGAACACCATATATTTT.

The chain links TRBV6-5 to TRBJ2-6; D possibly corresponds to TRBD1 (5 bases). V lost 6 bases, J lost 2 bases, and 11 bases lay in between. The CDR3 spans 15 residues. CDR1 is MNHEY and CDR2 is SVGAGI in the germline V gene. CDR3 sequence (DNA): TGTGCCAGCAGGGGGTCAGGGACTGGGGCCAACGTCCTGACTTTC. Its protein is CASRGSGTGANVLTF.

The V call is TRBV29-1, the J call TRBJ1-1; 7 nucleotides line up with TRBD1. V dropped 6 bases and J dropped 3; count of bases not matched to a gene: 10. This CDR3 is built from 14 residues. Germline CDR1 and CDR2: SQVTM and ANQGSEA. The CDR3 region has the DNA TGCAGCGTGGCAGGGGGTATAGGCGACACTGAAGCTTTCTTT. This codes for CSVAGGIGDTEAFF.

The J gene is TRBJ2-1, the V gene TRBV7-8; no clear D gene. Germline assignment: CDR1 SGHVS and CDR2 FQNEAQ. Trimming left V 2 bases short and J 0 bases short, with 17 bases between. The CDR3 spans 18 residues. The CDR3 DNA reads TGTGCCAGCAGCTTATCGTCCGCGGTTACAAGCTCCTACAATGAGCAGTTCTTC. Translated, it gives CASSLSSAVTSSYNEQFF.

CDR3 amino acids: CASSVVGAPSTDTQYF. CDR3 in DNA: TGTGCCAGCAGCGTAGTGGGGGCCCCTAGCACAGATACGCAGTATTTT. V and J are TRBV9 and TRBJ2-3; D possibly corresponds to TRBD1 (6 bases). V lost 0 bases to trimming and J lost 0 bases, with 11 bases between them. CDR1 is SGDLS and CDR2 is YYNGEE in the germline V gene. The CDR3 spans 16 residues.

This clone is a singleton in its sample. The V gene is TRBV18, the J gene TRBJ2-3, with 12 nucleotides matching TRBD2. Trimming removed 3 bases from V and 2 bases from J; junction bases left unmatched: 12. This CDR3 has 19 residues. Germline V gene sequence: CDR1 KGHSH, CDR2 LQKENI. The CDR3 reads CASSPRTSGRLPTTDTQYF. Here the CDR3 DNA reads TGTGCCAGCTCACCGAGAACTAGCGGGAGGCTTCCGACCACAGATACGCAGTATTTT.

The chain is built from TRBV15 and TRBJ2-5; tentative D call: TRBD2 (6 bases). This CDR3 is 13 amino acids long. The V end lost 7 bases, the J end lost 5 bases, and 14 bases lay between the germline ends. Looked up from germline, CDR1 is LNHNV and CDR2 is YYDKDF (reference sequence). The CDR3 protein is CATTRGTEETQYF. DNA for the CDR3: TGTGCCACCACCCGGGGGACGGAGGAGACCCAGTACTTC.

This clone turned up a few times. This chain connects TRBV7-9 to TRBJ1-1; D call uncertain. Germline CDR1 SEHNR, CDR2 FQNEAQ (reference sequence). CDR3 length: 14 amino acids. Trimming stripped 5 bases from V and 1 base from J, with 11 bases between. CDR3 nucleotide sequence: TGTGCCAGCAGCCCGAAGACAAGGAACACTGAAGCTTTCTTT. It specifies CASSPKTRNTEAFF.

A few counts support this clone. The chain couples TRBV4-3 to TRBJ2-6; 11 nucleotides match TRBD2. The CDR3 totals 18 residues. V shed 4 bases and J 0 bases; nucleotides not matched to a gene: 5. Germline values: CDR1 LGHNA, CDR2 YSLEER. The CDR3 is CASSRTSGPSSGANVLTF. DNA of the CDR3: TGCGCCAGCAGCCGGACTAGCGGGCCCAGCTCTGGGGCCAACGTCCTGACTTTC.

The V and J genes are TRBV19 and TRBJ2-3; D is possibly TRBD2 (6 bases). Germline V gene lookup returns CDR1 LNHDA and CDR2 SQIVND (reference sequence). CDR3 length: 16 residues. V shed 4 bases and J shed 2 bases, with 16 bases lying between them. The CDR3 DNA sequence: TGTGCCAGTAGTAATTACGCGGGACCTAACACAGATACGCAGTATTTT. Its translation: CASSNYAGPNTDTQYF.

The rearrangement uses TRBV19 and TRBJ2-2; D is undetermined. The CDR3 consists of 16 residues. CDR1 LNHDA and CDR2 SQIVND come from the germline V gene (reference sequence). V lost 8 bases and J 0 bases, leaving 16 bases between the germline ends. CDR3 DNA: TGTGCCAGTGTACCATTGGCAACGACGAACACCGGGGAGCTGTTTTTT. It codes for CASVPLATTNTGELFF. Using reference TRBV19 and TRBJ2-2 for the parts outside the CDR3, the full variable domain is DGGITQSPKYLFRKEGQNVTLSCEQNLNHDAMYWYRQDPGQGLRLIYYSQIVNDFQKGDIAEGYSVSREKKESFPLTVTSAQKNPTAFYLCASVPLATTNTGELFFGEGSRLTVL.

CDR3 loop: CASSPKEATGELFF. CDR3 nucleotide sequence: TGTGCCAGCTCGCCTAAGGAGGCGACCGGGGAGCTGTTTTTT. This chain joins TRBV18 and TRBJ2-2, with a tentative D call TRBD2 (5 bases). Deletions cut 6 bases from V and 5 bases from J, with 13 bases between. From germline, CDR1 is KGHSH and CDR2 LQKENI. CDR3 length: 14 amino acids.

The chain recombines TRBV9 with TRBJ2-7, with 9 bases lining up with TRBD2. Germline V gene lookup returns CDR1 SGDLS and CDR2 YYNGEE. CDR3 length: 16 amino acids. J was trimmed by 7 bases and V by 2 bases; bases with no gene match: 13. This CDR3 is CASSVAPGLAQEEQYF. CDR3 sequence (DNA): TGTGCCAGCAGCGTGGCCCCGGGACTAGCCCAGGAGGAGCAGTACTTC.

The gene calls are TRBV15 and TRBJ1-1, with D possibly matching TRBD1 (6 bases). The CDR3 is made up of 16 amino acids. CDR1 is LNHNV, CDR2 YYDKDF, per germline (reference sequence). V was pared by 1 base and J by 4 bases, with 16 bases between. The CDR3 DNA is TGTGCCACCAGCAGAGTCAGGGGATGGGGCGGCACTGAAGCTTTCTTT. Translated: CATSRVRGWGGTEAFF.

This rearrangement joins TRBV6-1 to TRBJ2-3, with 8 bases aligning to TRBD2. Trimming at V came to 5 bases and at J to 1 base, leaving 5 bases not matched to a gene. The CDR3 totals 15 residues. In germline, CDR1 is MNHNS, CDR2 SASEGT. CDR3 nucleotides: TGTGCCAGCAGTAATAGCGGGACTGGCACAGATACGCAGTATTTT. Its translation is CASSNSGTGTDTQYF.

This clone was seen a single time. The rearrangement uses TRBV6-5 and TRBJ2-7, with D perhaps matching TRBD2 (6 bases). V lost 7 bases and J lost 0, with 16 bases in between. Per germline, CDR1 MNHEY and CDR2 SVGAGI. This CDR3 is built from 15 residues. CDR3 sequence reads: CASKRLSGRSYEQYF. The DNA for the CDR3 is TGTGCCAGCAAAAGACTTAGCGGACGCTCCTACGAGCAGTACTTC.

The chain joins TRBV6-2 or TRBV6-3 to TRBJ2-5; possible D gene TRBD2, 5 bases. The CDR3 contains 11 residues. The V end was cut by 8 bases, the J end by 7 bases, with 11 bases between. From germline, CDR1 is MNHEY and CDR2 SVGEGT. CDR3 coding DNA: TGTGCCAGCCGTTCGGGGTGGACCCAGTACTTC. As protein: CASRSGWTQYF.

The CDR3 bases are TGTGCCAGCAGTCCCGGGGGGACTACTTACAATGAGCAGTTCTTC. Protein product: CASSPGGTTYNEQFF. The chain employs TRBV6-2 or TRBV6-3 and TRBJ2-1, with 7 bases fitting TRBD2. Germline CDR1 reads MNHEY; CDR2 reads SVGEGT. V shed 5 bases, J shed 4 bases, and the junction held 8 bases outside the gene matches. This CDR3 spans 15 amino acids.

The chain has TRBV12-3 or TRBV12-4 and TRBJ1-5, with D tentatively TRBD1 (6 bases). The CDR3 covers 13 residues. V gave up 6 bases and J gave up 5 bases, with 11 bases separating them. The CDR3 region has the DNA TGTGCCAGCAGACGGACAGATTATCAGCCCCAGCATTTT. The encoded protein is CASRRTDYQPQHF.